This paragraph reports one TCR beta chain. What it binds is unknown. TCRdb itself ran the 5' RACE reads through MiXCR, one entry per CDR3 protein. Of about 310,000 distinct CDR3 sequences detected, just under 20% appear once; the ten largest clones hold about 21%. These data originate in a study of T-cell memory formation after mild COVID-19. Study-level information: Most TCR clusters belonged to a single donor.

J gave up 9 bases and V 1 base, and 3 bases lay outside the gene matches. Germline CDR1 SGHTA, CDR2 FQGNSA. The CDR3 length is 14 residues. General study results and limits: Some clones that responded turned up in pre-infection memory, which suggests that cross-reactive memory joined in. Contracting CD8+ clones were enriched in EMRA, CD4+ mainly in CM and EM.

The sequence derives from a man in his late teens or twenties who had mild COVID-19 (a few samples of this study predate the infection). Cell type and time point are not known. Sequencing was done on a sample of PBMCs or a T cell subset sorted from them (not recorded which). The V gene is TRBV7-2, the J gene TRBJ1-6; 7 bases fit TRBD1. The CDR3 DNA follows: TGTGCCAGCAGCTTAGAACAGGGGCTTTCACCCCTCCACTTT. Protein sequence: CASSLEQGLSPLHF. The full variable domain, rest sourced from reference TRBV7-2 and TRBJ1-6, is GAGVSQSPSNKVTEKGKDVELRCDPISGHTALYWYRQSLGQGLEFLIYFQGNSAPDKSGLPSDRFSAERTGGSVSTLTIQRTQQEDSAVYLCASSLEQGLSPLHFGNGTRLTVT.